These 18 T cell receptor beta chains originate from one sample sequenced in a study of CD8 T cells in Susac syndrome. Reverse transcription of about 0.5 to 1 ug RNA was performed with random hexamers. TCRdb itself ran the immunoSEQ multiplex PCR reads through MiXCR, one entry per CDR3 protein. Here the sample spans about 76,000 distinct CDR3 sequences, approximately 93% being singletons. Material for sequencing was CD8+ T cells from PBMCs. Every receptor here comes from a human donor with Susac syndrome.

The chain employs TRBV7-2 and TRBJ2-2; D call uncertain. The CDR3 runs 13 residues. V gave up 3 bases and J gave up 6 bases, with 8 bases separating them. Germline V gene sequence: CDR1 SGHTA, CDR2 FQGNSA. DNA of the CDR3: TGTGCCAGCAGCTTCACCCAGGCCGGGGAGCTGTTTTTT. Protein product: CASSFTQAGELFF.

This clonotype was found once. CDR3 DNA: TGTGCCAGTAGTATAGTCCCCGGGACAGGGCGCGAGCAGTACTTC. Translation: CASSIVPGTGREQYF. The gene calls are TRBV19 and TRBJ2-7; 9 bases are shared with TRBD1. Germline CDR1 LNHDA, CDR2 SQIVND (reference sequence). V lost 1 base to trimming and J lost 6 bases; unmatched junction nucleotides: 7. The length of the CDR3 is 15 residues.

This chain uses TRBV7-3 with TRBJ1-1, with 7 bases that match TRBD1. The CDR3 sequence is 13 residues long. Germline loops: CDR1 SGHTA, CDR2 FQGTGA. Trimming removed 4 bases from V and 4 bases from J; junction bases left unmatched: 3. CDR3 sequence (DNA): TGTGCCAGCAGCTCCAGGGGGGGCACTGAAGCTTTCTTT. Protein sequence: CASSSRGGTEAFF.

The chain is built from TRBV20-1 and TRBJ1-1, with 10 bases matching TRBD1. The CDR3 is made up of 14 amino acids. Germline trimming cut 0 bases from V and 5 bases from J; bases unmatched to any gene: 3. CDR1 is DFQATT and CDR2 is SNEGSKA in the germline V gene (reference sequence). The CDR3 DNA reads as TGCAGTGCTAGAGATGGACAGGGGGGGACTGAAGCTTTCTTT. Translated, it gives CSARDGQGGTEAFF.

The J gene is TRBJ2-2, the V gene TRBV29-1; no definite D call. CDR1 and CDR2 from the germline V gene are SQVTM and ANQGSEA. Trimming pared 5 bases from V and 0 bases from J, leaving 13 bases between. The CDR3 spans 15 residues. CDR3 residues: CSVRASPANTGELFF. The CDR3 coding sequence is TGCAGCGTTAGGGCATCTCCCGCGAACACCGGGGAGCTGTTTTTT.

This clonotype has only one observation. The chain joins TRBV6-1 to TRBJ2-1; 8 bases are a match to TRBD1. CDR3 length equals 12 residues. The germline V gene has CDR1 MNHNS and CDR2 SASEGT. The V and J ends lost 6 bases and 5 bases, in that order; junction bases with no gene match: 0. Written as DNA, the CDR3 is TGTGCCAGCAGGGACAGGGACAATGAGCAGTTCTTC. Translating it yields CASRDRDNEQFF.

This clonotype has just one count. The V and J genes are TRBV19 and TRBJ2-1, with D unclear. The CDR3 is 11 amino acids. V lost 7 bases, J lost 7 bases, and 8 bases lay in between. Germline CDR1 LNHDA, CDR2 SQIVND (reference sequence). The CDR3 sequence is CASTVGNEQFF. The CDR3 DNA reads TGTGCCAGTACCGTGGGGAATGAGCAGTTCTTC. Filled out from reference TRBV19 and TRBJ2-1, the complete variable domain reads DGGITQSPKYLFRKEGQNVTLSCEQNLNHDAMYWYRQDPGQGLRLIYYSQIVNDFQKGDIAEGYSVSREKKESFPLTVTSAQKNPTAFYLCASTVGNEQFFGPGTRLTVL.

This chain connects TRBV3-1 to TRBJ2-3; TRBD1 matches at 8 bases. Germline loops: CDR1 LGHDT, CDR2 YNNKEL (reference sequence). This CDR3 is 13 amino acids long. The V and J ends lost 6 bases and 4 bases, in that order; junction bases with no gene match: 3. CDR3 residues: CASRDRDPDTQYF. CDR3 nucleotides: TGTGCCAGCAGGGACAGGGATCCAGATACGCAGTATTTT.

The chain employs TRBV30 and TRBJ2-3, with 7 bases matching TRBD1. The CDR3 is made up of 12 amino acids. Germline V gene lookup returns CDR1 GTSNPN and CDR2 SVGIG (reference sequence). V shed 7 bases, J shed 3 bases, and the junction held 4 bases outside the gene matches. The CDR3 spells CAYRQGTDTQYF. The CDR3 DNA reads TGTGCCTATAGACAGGGTACAGATACGCAGTATTTT.

The sample holds one count of this clonotype. V and J are TRBV19 and TRBJ1-5, with D possibly matching TRBD1 (6 bases). V lost 4 bases, J lost 0 bases, and 13 bases lay in between. Germline V CDR1 and CDR2: LNHDA, SQIVND (reference sequence). The CDR3 contains 16 residues. For the CDR3, the DNA is TGTGCCAGTAGTAGGGTAACAGGGAATAGCAATCAGCCCCAGCATTTT. This translates into CASSRVTGNSNQPQHF.

The chain recombines TRBV11-2 with TRBJ2-4; the D is unclear. CDR3 length equals 12 residues. Germline V CDR1 and CDR2: SGHAT, FQNNGV. V was clipped by 0 bases and J by 6 bases, with 3 bases between them. The chain's CDR3 is CASSLDINIQYF. CDR3 nucleotides: TGTGCCAGCAGCTTAGACATAAACATTCAGTACTTC.

The J gene is TRBJ1-2, the V gene TRBV20-1; TRBD1 matches 7 bases. The length of the CDR3 is 12 residues. Germline loops: CDR1 DFQATT, CDR2 SNEGSKA (reference sequence). Trimming took 3 bases from V and 3 from J; bases not matched to a gene: 1. CDR3 sequence: CSASTGDYGYTF. As DNA, the CDR3 is TGCAGTGCTAGTACAGGGGACTATGGCTACACCTTC.

This chain connects TRBV29-1 to TRBJ1-2, with D hard to call. Trimming cost V 6 bases and J 0 bases, with 11 bases left between them. CDR1 is SQVTM and CDR2 is ANQGSEA in the germline V gene. The CDR3 consists of 13 residues. CDR3 coding DNA: TGCAGCGTACACGACACCACTAACTATGGCTACACCTTC. Residues: CSVHDTTNYGYTF.

The genes are TRBV6-2 or TRBV6-3 and TRBJ2-4; tentatively, D is TRBD2 (6 bases). Germline V CDR1 and CDR2: MNHEY, SVGEGT. The CDR3 runs 14 residues. Trimming pared 4 bases from V and 3 bases from J, leaving 10 bases between. The CDR3: CASSSLGGKNIQYF. The CDR3 region has the DNA TGTGCCAGCAGTTCTCTCGGGGGCAAAAACATTCAGTACTTC.

The chain joins TRBV15 to TRBJ2-1; a possible D gene is TRBD2 (6 bases). The CDR3 is made up of 15 amino acids. CDR1 and CDR2 from the germline V gene are LNHNV and YYDKDF (reference sequence). Trimming stripped 0 bases from V and 5 bases from J, with 11 bases between. CDR3: CATSRDPRGDNEQFF. The CDR3 DNA reads TGTGCCACCAGCAGAGATCCGCGGGGTGACAATGAGCAGTTCTTC. Full variable domain (outside the CDR3, taken from reference TRBV15 and TRBJ2-1): DAMVIQNPRYQVTQFGKPVTLSCSQTLNHNVMYWYQQKSSQAPKLLFHYYDKDFNNEADTPDNFQSRRPNTSFCFLDIRSPGLGDTAMYLCATSRDPRGDNEQFFGPGTRLTVL.

The V call is TRBV7-9, the J call TRBJ2-7; no clear D gene. The CDR3 is 12 amino acids. V lost 3 bases to trimming and J lost 4 bases, with 7 bases between them. Germline V gene lookup returns CDR1 SEHNR and CDR2 FQNEAQ (reference sequence). For the CDR3, the DNA is TGTGCCAGCAGCTTCGGGTATTACGAGCAGTACTTC. It codes for CASSFGYYEQYF.

The chain couples TRBV15 to TRBJ1-1; D gene ambiguous. The CDR3 is 14 residues long. With 8 bases removed from V and 0 bases from J, the gap between germline ends came to 13 bases. Germline values: CDR1 LNHNV, CDR2 YYDKDF (reference sequence). The CDR3 is CATGTDYMNTEAFF. The DNA for the CDR3 is TGTGCCACCGGTACAGACTATATGAACACTGAAGCTTTCTTT.

The chain has TRBV6-5 and TRBJ2-1; 10 bases are shared with TRBD2. Germline CDR1 reads MNHEY; CDR2 reads SVGAGI. V was pared by 4 bases and J by 7 bases, with 10 bases of the junction left unmatched. The CDR3 is made up of 16 amino acids. This chain's CDR3 is CASSSFSGRATNEQFF. Here the CDR3 DNA reads TGTGCCAGCAGTTCGTTCAGCGGGAGGGCCACGAATGAGCAGTTCTTC.